This entry lists 9 T cell receptor beta chains sequenced from one sample in a study of OX40 agonist ivuxolimab in advanced cancers. Measured with immunoSEQ multiplex PCR; TCRdb has only the in-frame clones, and not every one. The table has over 95,000 clones, roughly 95% seen once. Sequenced here: CD4+ or CD8+ T cells sorted from blood, sampled in a trial of the OX40 agonist ivuxolimab. The receptors originated from an adult with an advanced solid tumor such as melanoma, head and neck, liver or kidney cancer.

The genes are TRBV4-3 and TRBJ2-7; D not certain. The CDR3 consists of 14 residues. V was shortened by 0 bases and J by 1 base, with 7 bases between the two germline ends. Germline V gene lookup returns CDR1 LGHNA and CDR2 YSLEER. The CDR3 reads CASSQDRGSYEQYF. CDR3 in DNA: TGCGCCAGCAGCCAAGATCGCGGATCCTACGAGCAGTACTTC.

The rearrangement uses TRBV7-2 and TRBJ2-7, with D uncertain. The CDR3 length is 13 residues. Germline CDR1 reads SGHTA; CDR2 reads FQGNSA. V was clipped by 2 bases and J by 5 bases, with 10 bases between them. CDR3 protein: CASSLSPPDEQYF. In nucleotides, the CDR3 is TGTGCCAGCAGCTTAAGTCCCCCAGACGAGCAGTACTTC.

The V and J genes are TRBV4-1 and TRBJ1-1; D is undetermined. CDR1 is MGHRA and CDR2 is YSYEKL in the germline V gene. The CDR3 length is 15 residues. Deletions cut 3 bases from V and 3 bases from J, with 14 bases between. DNA of the CDR3: TGCGCCAGCAGCCACCCTACTGCAGGCCACACTGAAGCTTTCTTT. This encodes CASSHPTAGHTEAFF.

The rearrangement uses TRBV2 and TRBJ1-1; D remains unclear. The CDR3 contains 14 residues. V lost 2 bases and J 3 bases, leaving 10 bases between the germline ends. Germline V gives CDR1 SNHLY, CDR2 FYNNEI. The CDR3 DNA follows: TGTGCCAGCAGTGAAATGGGCCTTTACACTGAAGCTTTCTTT. It encodes CASSEMGLYTEAFF.

This rearrangement joins TRBV29-1 to TRBJ2-7; TRBD2 matches at 8 bases. This CDR3 has 15 residues. Losses at the gene ends were 3 bases for V and 1 base for J; bases not matched to a gene: 8. The germline CDR1 and CDR2 sequences are SQVTM and ANQGSEA. The CDR3 coding sequence is TGCAGCGTTGAGTCCAGCGGGAGAGGGTCCTACGAGCAGTACTTC. Encoded protein: CSVESSGRGSYEQYF.

This clone was recorded only once. The V call is TRBV6-5, the J call TRBJ1-1; no definite D call. This CDR3 is built from 12 residues. The germline gives CDR1 MNHEY, CDR2 SVGAGI. Trimming stripped 0 bases from V and 8 bases from J, with 7 bases between. The CDR3 coding sequence is TGTGCCAGCAGTTACTCAGGGCGGGAAGCTTTCTTT. This encodes CASSYSGREAFF.

V gene TRBV19 combines with J gene TRBJ2-7; 8 nucleotides line up with TRBD1. There are 14 residues in the CDR3. Germline trimming cut 1 base from V and 3 bases from J; bases unmatched to any gene: 2. The germline V gene encodes CDR1 LNHDA and CDR2 SQIVND (reference sequence). The CDR3 nucleotides read TGTGCCAGTAGTATAGGGACAGGGTTCTACGAGCAGTACTTC. Translated, it gives CASSIGTGFYEQYF.

This chain links TRBV19 with TRBJ1-5, with 7 positions matching TRBD1. V was pared by 2 bases and J by 0 bases, with 10 bases of the junction left unmatched. The CDR3 sequence is 18 residues long. The germline V gene has CDR1 LNHDA and CDR2 SQIVND (reference sequence). The DNA for the CDR3 is TGTGCCAGTAGTATACCCTCTGGGACAGCATATAGCAATCAGCCCCAGCATTTT. Protein sequence: CASSIPSGTAYSNQPQHF. Variable domain in full (rest from reference TRBV19 and TRBJ1-5): DGGITQSPKYLFRKEGQNVTLSCEQNLNHDAMYWYRQDPGQGLRLIYYSQIVNDFQKGDIAEGYSVSREKKESFPLTVTSAQKNPTAFYLCASSIPSGTAYSNQPQHFGDGTRLSIL.

The chain links TRBV7-6 to TRBJ2-1; 9 bases are shared with TRBD2. V shed 5 bases and J 6 bases; nucleotides not matched to a gene: 11. Germline values: CDR1 SGHVS, CDR2 FNYEAQ. This CDR3 is built from 16 residues. The CDR3 here is CASSPWTSDLPNEQFF. DNA of the CDR3: TGTGCCAGCAGCCCCTGGACTAGCGACCTCCCCAATGAGCAGTTCTTC.